The 27 T cell receptor beta chains in this list originate from one sample, sequenced in a study of OX40 agonist ivuxolimab in advanced cancers. Produced via immunoSEQ multiplex PCR; TCRdb's table is partial and in-frame only. The sample records 90,000 to 120,000 clones, 75% to 95% being singletons. The sequences come from CD4+ or CD8+ T cells sorted from blood, collected in a trial of the OX40 agonist ivuxolimab. Receptors were obtained from an adult with an advanced solid tumor such as melanoma, head and neck, liver or kidney cancer.

This chain joins TRBV28 and TRBJ1-5, with TRBD1 identical over 7 bases. V was pared by 3 bases and J by 7 bases, with 6 bases of the junction left unmatched. The CDR3 has 14 residues. Germline CDR1 and CDR2: MDHEN and SYDVKM. The DNA of the CDR3 is TGTGCCAGCAGTTTTCAGGGGGGAAGCCAGCCCCAGCATTTT. This encodes CASSFQGGSQPQHF.

This clone has just a few counts. The chain links TRBV7-2 to TRBJ2-3, with D tentatively TRBD1 or TRBD2 (7 bases each). This CDR3 has 13 residues. CDR1 and CDR2 from the germline V gene are SGHTA and FQGNSA. V was trimmed by 7 bases and J by 5 bases, leaving 13 bases between them. The CDR3 nucleotides read TGTGCCAGCACCCAGGGGGGGGGAGATACGCAGTATTTT. Encoded protein: CASTQGGGDTQYF.

This clone occurred once. The chain recombines TRBV13 with TRBJ2-5, with 8 bases lining up with TRBD1. The CDR3 length is 14 residues. The V segment lost 5 bases and the J segment 2 bases; nucleotides outside the gene matches: 4. In germline, CDR1 is PRHDT, CDR2 FYEKMQ (reference sequence). The CDR3 region has the DNA TGTGCCAGCAGCATTTGGACAGGGCAAGAGACCCAGTACTTC. Its protein is CASSIWTGQETQYF. Using reference TRBV13 and TRBJ2-5 for the parts outside the CDR3, the full variable domain is AAGVIQSPRHLIKEKRETATLKCYPIPRHDTVYWYQQGPGQDPQFLISFYEKMQSDKGSIPDRFSAQQFSDYHSELNMSSLELGDSALYFCASSIWTGQETQYFGPGTRLLVL.

This clone was recorded a few times. The chain is built from TRBV7-9 and TRBJ1-5; weak D call: TRBD1 (5 bases). The CDR3 spans 15 residues. CDR1 and CDR2 from the germline V gene are SEHNR and FQNEAQ (reference sequence). V was pared by 5 bases and J by 1 base, with 12 bases between. CDR3 region: CASSLGTGSNQPQHF. In DNA form, the CDR3 reads TGTGCCAGCAGCCTAGGGACGGGAAGCAATCAGCCCCAGCATTTT.

CDR3 coding DNA: TGTGCCAGCAGTTTACGGACCCCTATTTCCTACGAGCAGTACTTC. Translated, it gives CASSLRTPISYEQYF. The V and J genes are TRBV28 and TRBJ2-7; D is undetermined. CDR1 is MDHEN, CDR2 SYDVKM, per germline. The V end was cut by 2 bases, the J end by 1 base, with 12 bases between. The CDR3 contains 15 residues.

The chain carries TRBV28 and TRBJ1-5; a possible D gene is TRBD1 (5 bases). This CDR3 has 15 residues. The germline V gene has CDR1 MDHEN and CDR2 SYDVKM. V shed 7 bases and J shed 2 bases, with 15 bases lying between them. CDR3 protein: CASTEVGVGNQPQHF. CDR3 coding DNA: TGTGCCAGCACCGAGGTGGGGGTCGGCAATCAGCCCCAGCATTTT.

The genes are TRBV27 and TRBJ1-2, with a possible D match to TRBD1 (6 bases). Germline values: CDR1 MNHEY, CDR2 SMNVEV (reference sequence). The V end was cut by 7 bases, the J end by 5 bases, with 20 bases between. This CDR3 comprises 15 residues. DNA of the CDR3: TGTGCCAGCAAGTCGGGCGGGCAGGGGTTTTATGGCTACACCTTC. Residues: CASKSGGQGFYGYTF.

V usage is TRBV19 and J usage is TRBJ2-7; 7 positions agree with TRBD1. CDR1 LNHDA and CDR2 SQIVND come from the germline V gene (reference sequence). The CDR3 runs to 15 residues. The V gene end was trimmed by 5 bases and the J gene end by 4 bases; junction bases not matched to a gene: 11. The CDR3 coding sequence is TGTGCCAGTAGTTTTCGACAGGGAACAAGGTACGAGCAGTACTTC. It is translated as CASSFRQGTRYEQYF.

The V and J genes are TRBV6-1 and TRBJ1-5; unclear D gene. V lost 5 bases and J 7 bases, leaving 18 bases between the germline ends. There are 15 residues in the CDR3. Germline lookup yields CDR1 MNHNS and CDR2 SASEGT. The CDR3 loop reads CASSKETLPNQPQHF. Written as DNA, the CDR3 is TGTGCCAGCAGTAAGGAGACACTACCGAACCAGCCCCAGCATTTT.

The rearrangement links TRBV19 to TRBJ1-2; no reliable D call. The CDR3 is 10 amino acids. V shed 6 bases and J shed 3 bases, with 2 bases lying between them. Germline lookup yields CDR1 LNHDA and CDR2 SQIVND (reference sequence). The CDR3, as DNA: TGTGCCAGTAGAGACTATGGCTACACCTTC. Translated: CASRDYGYTF. The variable domain in full, completed from reference TRBV19 and TRBJ1-2, reads DGGITQSPKYLFRKEGQNVTLSCEQNLNHDAMYWYRQDPGQGLRLIYYSQIVNDFQKGDIAEGYSVSREKKESFPLTVTSAQKNPTAFYLCASRDYGYTFGSGTRLTVV.

V and J are TRBV28 and TRBJ1-5; D is perhaps TRBD1 (6 bases). From germline, CDR1 is MDHEN and CDR2 SYDVKM. Trimming took off 7 bases at V and 8 bases at J, with 24 bases between the two ends. The length of the CDR3 is 16 residues. The CDR3 spells CASNTLNRGGSEPQHF. CDR3 coding DNA: TGTGCCAGCAACACTCTAAACAGAGGGGGTTCGGAGCCCCAGCATTTT.

This chain joins TRBV28 and TRBJ2-2; TRBD1 aligns across 7 bases. CDR3 length equals 16 residues. V gave up 7 bases and J gave up 1 base; unmatched junction bases: 9. CDR1 is MDHEN and CDR2 is SYDVKM in the germline V gene. The CDR3 coding sequence is TGTGCCAGCACCATCCGAGGGGGCAAGAACACCGGGGAGCTGTTTTTT. Its translation is CASTIRGGKNTGELFF.

This clone has more than one count but fewer than ten. The V gene is TRBV13, the J gene TRBJ2-2; D not resolved. The V and J ends lost 5 bases and 1 base respectively, with 5 bases between them. CDR1 PRHDT and CDR2 FYEKMQ come from the germline V gene (reference sequence). The CDR3 runs to 13 residues. The CDR3 protein is CASSPENTGELFF. In DNA, the CDR3 is TGTGCCAGCAGCCCTGAGAACACCGGGGAGCTGTTTTTT.

The chain couples TRBV14 to TRBJ1-2, with no clear D. The CDR3 has 16 residues. V lost 6 bases and J 0 bases, leaving 17 bases between the germline ends. CDR1 and CDR2 from the germline V gene are SGHDN and FVKESK. The CDR3, as DNA: TGTGCCAGCAGTCCCGGACGGACCCATCCTAACTATGGCTACACCTTC. Protein: CASSPGRTHPNYGYTF.

The chain uses TRBV28 and TRBJ1-3, with TRBD1 matching 7 bases. The CDR3 sequence is 16 residues long. V gave up 2 bases and J gave up 0 bases; unmatched junction bases: 4. Germline CDR1 MDHEN, CDR2 SYDVKM. The CDR3 protein is CASSLDTGVSGNTIYF. CDR3 nucleotides: TGTGCCAGCAGTTTAGATACAGGGGTCTCTGGAAACACCATATATTTT.

V gene TRBV19 combines with J gene TRBJ1-2; TRBD1 matches at 7 bases. The CDR3 extends over 13 amino acids. Germline CDR1 is LNHDA and CDR2 is SQIVND (reference sequence). V was clipped by 6 bases and J by 4 bases; unmatched bases: 5. This CDR3 reads CASSAGGGYGYTF. CDR3 coding DNA: TGTGCCAGTAGCGCAGGGGGGGGCTATGGCTACACCTTC.

The CDR3 protein is CASSAPYRGSGNNEQFF. CDR3 sequence (DNA): TGTGCCAGCAGTGCCCCCTACAGGGGTTCAGGCAACAATGAGCAGTTCTTC. The chain is built from TRBV28 and TRBJ2-1; 7 bases are a match to TRBD1. Germline trimming cut 5 bases from V and 5 bases from J; bases unmatched to any gene: 15. CDR3 size: 17 residues. CDR1 is MDHEN and CDR2 is SYDVKM in the germline V gene.

The J gene is TRBJ1-3, the V gene TRBV19; D perhaps matches TRBD1 (6 bases). The V gene's germline CDR1 is LNHDA and CDR2 SQIVND (reference sequence). With 1 base removed from V and 4 bases from J, the gap between germline ends came to 11 bases. This CDR3 region has 15 residues. DNA of the CDR3: TGTGCCAGTAGTATAGTGGACAGAGGCGGAAACACCATATATTTT. Translating it yields CASSIVDRGGNTIYF.

The rearrangement links TRBV19 to TRBJ1-1; 9 nucleotides line up with TRBD1. J gave up 1 base and V 8 bases, and 2 bases lay outside the gene matches. Germline loops: CDR1 LNHDA, CDR2 SQIVND (reference sequence). The CDR3 consists of 13 residues. CDR3 nucleotide sequence: TGTGCCAGTGGGGACAGGGCGAACACTGAAGCTTTCTTT. It encodes CASGDRANTEAFF.

The chain couples TRBV4-2 to TRBJ2-5; 9 nucleotides line up with TRBD2. V was clipped by 1 base and J by 4 bases; unmatched bases: 13. The CDR3 loop spans 18 amino acids. CDR1 LGHNA and CDR2 YNFKEQ come from the germline V gene. CDR3 in amino acids: CASSQAGTGSGSRETQYF. In DNA form, the CDR3 reads TGTGCCAGCAGCCAAGCGGGGACTGGTAGCGGGAGTCGAGAGACCCAGTACTTC.

The chain combines TRBV28 with TRBJ2-7; TRBD1 agrees at 7 bases. Germline V lookup: CDR1 MDHEN, CDR2 SYDVKM. V shed 2 bases, J shed 5 bases, and the junction held 6 bases outside the gene matches. The CDR3 consists of 14 residues. The CDR3 reads CASSLRGRSNEQYF. CDR3 nucleotide sequence: TGTGCCAGCAGTTTAAGGGGGCGCTCAAACGAGCAGTACTTC.

The V call is TRBV28, the J call TRBJ1-1; no definite D call. In germline, CDR1 is MDHEN, CDR2 SYDVKM. The ends were cut back, 3 bases at V and 2 bases at J, with 10 bases in the middle. The CDR3 sequence is 14 residues long. The CDR3 sequence is CASSFRLTNTEAFF. CDR3 nucleotides: TGTGCCAGCAGTTTTCGACTGACTAACACTGAAGCTTTCTTT.

V usage is TRBV28 and J usage is TRBJ2-7; 7 bases agree with TRBD1. The germline gives CDR1 MDHEN, CDR2 SYDVKM. This CDR3 region has 13 residues. The junction had 6 bases not matched to a gene; V was cut back by 7 bases and J by 3 bases. The chain's CDR3 is CASNPGQNYEQYF. CDR3 nucleotide sequence: TGTGCCAGCAATCCGGGACAGAACTACGAGCAGTACTTC.

V and J are TRBV5-4 and TRBJ2-2; no definite D call. V was shortened by 0 bases and J by 3 bases, with 9 bases between the two germline ends. From germline, CDR1 is SGHNT and CDR2 YYREEE (reference sequence). CDR3 size: 15 residues. This CDR3 reads CASSLGARDTGELFF. CDR3 coding DNA: TGTGCCAGCAGCTTGGGTGCACGAGACACCGGGGAGCTGTTTTTT.

The chain is built from TRBV19 and TRBJ2-7, with 7 nucleotides matching TRBD1. J gave up 2 bases and V 5 bases, and 3 bases lay outside the gene matches. CDR1 and CDR2 from the germline V gene are LNHDA and SQIVND (reference sequence). This CDR3 contains 13 residues. DNA for the CDR3: TGTGCCAGTAGTCTCCAGGGGGCCTACGAGCAGTACTTC. Protein sequence: CASSLQGAYEQYF. Combining the CDR3 with reference TRBV19 and TRBJ2-7 gives the whole variable domain DGGITQSPKYLFRKEGQNVTLSCEQNLNHDAMYWYRQDPGQGLRLIYYSQIVNDFQKGDIAEGYSVSREKKESFPLTVTSAQKNPTAFYLCASSLQGAYEQYFGPGTRLTVT.

The gene calls are TRBV18 and TRBJ1-2; D gene ambiguous. CDR3 length: 16 amino acids. The germline V gene has CDR1 KGHSH and CDR2 LQKENI. Trimming took 2 bases from V and 2 from J, leaving 15 bases between them. The CDR3 DNA follows: TGTGCCAGCTCACCAAACTCCGTACAACGAAACTATGGCTACACCTTC. Translated: CASSPNSVQRNYGYTF.

The chain couples TRBV7-9 to TRBJ2-7, with 9 bases fitting TRBD1. Germline values: CDR1 SEHNR, CDR2 FQNEAQ (reference sequence). The CDR3 has 14 amino acids. V was pared by 5 bases and J by 5 bases, with 7 bases of the junction left unmatched. CDR3 residues: CASSRGQGRDEQYF. The CDR3 coding sequence is TGTGCCAGCAGCCGTGGACAGGGGCGGGACGAGCAGTACTTC.